This passage covers 27 T cell receptor beta chains from one sample sequenced in a study of somatic mutations in cytotoxic T cells in rheumatoid arthritis. Some clones are missing from TCRdb's copy, which holds only in-frame ones; the method was immunoSEQ multiplex PCR. The sample yields roughly 11,000 clones, approximately 73% seen once. Sequenced input: CD8+ T cells sorted from blood. The receptors here all came from a woman between 40 and 50 years old in good health.

This chain uses TRBV10-2 with TRBJ1-1, with D unresolved. CDR3 length: 11 amino acids. Germline-derived CDR1 and CDR2 are WSHSY and SAAADI. The V end was cut by 8 bases, the J end by 7 bases, with 11 bases between. The CDR3 DNA is TGCGCCAGCCGTCGGGGAGGTGAAGCTTTCTTT. This encodes CASRRGGEAFF.

V and J are TRBV27 and TRBJ2-1, with D possibly TRBD1 on 5 matching bases. The CDR3 length is 13 residues. Germline CDR1 and CDR2: MNHEY and SMNVEV (reference sequence). V lost 2 bases, J lost 4 bases, and 6 bases lay in between. The CDR3 coding sequence is TGTGCCAGCAGTTTAAGACAGTACAATGAGCAGTTCTTC. This codes for CASSLRQYNEQFF.

The chain joins TRBV7-6 to TRBJ2-1, with 10 bases aligning to TRBD2. The CDR3 sequence is 16 residues long. Looked up from germline, CDR1 is SGHVS and CDR2 is FNYEAQ. Losses at the gene ends were 5 bases for V and 8 bases for J; bases not matched to a gene: 12. The CDR3 DNA reads as TGTGCCAGCAGCAAAAAAAGCGGGGGGGGTATAGATGAGCAGTTCTTC. Amino acids: CASSKKSGGGIDEQFF.

Here the CDR3 reads CASADGRSSYNEQFF. CDR3 sequence (DNA): TGTGCCAGCGCCGACGGCCGTAGCTCCTACAATGAGCAGTTCTTC. The chain uses TRBV9 and TRBJ2-1; D not resolved. The germline V gene has CDR1 SGDLS and CDR2 YYNGEE. V lost 7 bases and J 0 bases, leaving 14 bases between the germline ends. The CDR3 is 15 amino acids. Based on the CDR3 plus reference TRBV9 and TRBJ2-1, the full variable domain is DSGVTQTPKHLITATGQRVTLRCSPRSGDLSVYWYQQSLDQGLQFLIQYYNGEERAKGNILERFSAQQFPDLHSELNLSSLELGDSALYFCASADGRSSYNEQFFGPGTRLTVL.

The chain has TRBV5-1 and TRBJ1-2, with a weak D call TRBD1 (6 bases). Trimming cost V 0 bases and J 8 bases, with 17 bases left between them. The CDR3 runs 15 residues. Per the germline V gene, CDR1 is SGHRS and CDR2 is YFSETQ. The CDR3 is CASSLALAGAGGYTF. The CDR3 bases are TGCGCCAGCAGCTTGGCCTTAGCGGGGGCTGGGGGCTACACCTTC. Full variable domain (outside the CDR3, taken from reference TRBV5-1 and TRBJ1-2): KAGVTQTPRYLIKTRGQQVTLSCSPISGHRSVSWYQQTPGQGLQFLFEYFSETQRNKGNFPGRFSGRQFSNSRSEMNVSTLELGDSALYLCASSLALAGAGGYTFGSGTRLTVV.

J is TRBJ2-5 and V is TRBV4-1; 11 nucleotides line up with TRBD1. Germline CDR1 and CDR2: MGHRA and YSYEKL. This CDR3 is built from 14 residues. J gave up 4 bases and V 3 bases, and 1 base lay outside the gene matches. In nucleotides, the CDR3 is TGCGCCAGCAGCCAGGGACAGGGGGTAGAGACCCAGTACTTC. Translation gives CASSQGQGVETQYF.

The V gene is TRBV11-1, the J gene TRBJ2-5; 8 bases align to TRBD2. With V trimmed by 3 bases and J by 2 bases, 14 bases remained unmatched. From germline, CDR1 is SGHAT and CDR2 FQDESV (reference sequence). This CDR3 contains 18 residues. In nucleotides, the CDR3 is TGTGCCAGCAGCTTGGGAACGGGGGGGGACAAGCGACAAGAGACCCAGTACTTC. It encodes CASSLGTGGDKRQETQYF.

The chain is built from TRBV9 and TRBJ2-1; D may match TRBD1 or TRBD2 (5 bases each). V was trimmed by 8 bases and J by 3 bases, leaving 15 bases between them. The germline CDR1 and CDR2 sequences are SGDLS and YYNGEE. The CDR3 has 14 residues. The CDR3: CASSDPGLYNEQFF. In nucleotides, the CDR3 is TGTGCCAGTTCCGACCCGGGGCTCTACAATGAGCAGTTCTTC.

This chain links TRBV29-1 with TRBJ2-1; 10 bases align to TRBD2. Germline V gene sequence: CDR1 SQVTM, CDR2 ANQGSEA. The trim removed 0 bases at V and 0 bases at J, leaving 5 bases unmatched. There are 17 residues in the CDR3. In nucleotides, the CDR3 is TGCAGCGTTGAAGATGGTAGCGGGGGGTCCTCCTACAATGAGCAGTTCTTC. This sequence encodes CSVEDGSGGSSYNEQFF.

This clone was seen only a few times. The rearrangement uses TRBV7-6 and TRBJ1-1; a weak D match, TRBD1 (5 bases). The germline gives CDR1 SGHVS, CDR2 FNYEAQ. The ends were cut back, 1 base at V and 11 bases at J, with 17 bases in the middle. The CDR3 spans 14 residues. CDR3 amino acids: CASSLGQGLPWAFF. The CDR3 nucleotides read TGTGCCAGCAGCTTAGGGCAGGGACTCCCGTGGGCTTTCTTT.

This sequence joins TRBV29-1 and TRBJ1-4, with D unclear. The CDR3 length is 10 residues. The germline CDR1 and CDR2 sequences are SQVTM and ANQGSEA. Deletions cut 5 bases from V and 4 bases from J, with 2 bases between. CDR3 nucleotide sequence: TGCAGCGTTCTTAATGAAAAACTGTTTTTT. Translating gives CSVLNEKLFF.

The chain recombines TRBV28 with TRBJ2-5, with D perhaps TRBD2 (5 bases). The CDR3 is 12 amino acids. Germline V gives CDR1 MDHEN, CDR2 SYDVKM. V was cut by 6 bases and J by 2 bases, with 7 bases left in between. CDR3 bases: TGTGCCAGCAGGGACTTTCAAGAGACCCAGTACTTC. Translated, it gives CASRDFQETQYF.

The V call is TRBV4-1, the J call TRBJ1-2, with 7 bases fitting TRBD1. Germline values: CDR1 MGHRA, CDR2 YSYEKL. The J segment lost 3 bases and the V segment lost 1 base, leaving 2 bases of the junction unmatched. The CDR3 extends over 14 amino acids. CDR3 region: CASSQVQGDYGYTF. For the CDR3, the DNA is TGCGCCAGCAGCCAAGTTCAGGGGGACTATGGCTACACCTTC.

The chain uses TRBV30 and TRBJ1-1; 10 positions agree with TRBD1. The CDR3 runs 15 residues. Germline V gene sequence: CDR1 GTSNPN, CDR2 SVGIG (reference sequence). V was pared by 3 bases and J by 1 base, with 5 bases of the junction left unmatched. CDR3 nucleotides: TGTGCCTGGAGGACAGGGGGCCTGACGAACACTGAAGCTTTCTTT. Residues: CAWRTGGLTNTEAFF.

The rearrangement links TRBV29-1 to TRBJ2-3; D is perhaps TRBD2 (5 bases). The V gene's germline CDR1 is SQVTM and CDR2 ANQGSEA. This CDR3 contains 15 residues. The V end lost 0 bases, the J end lost 2 bases, and 12 bases lay between the germline ends. The CDR3 loop is CSVEDSTGNTDTQYF. DNA for the CDR3: TGCAGCGTTGAAGATTCCACGGGAAACACAGATACGCAGTATTTT.

J is TRBJ1-2 and V is TRBV2; a possible D gene is TRBD1 (6 bases). CDR3 length equals 15 residues. The germline V gene has CDR1 SNHLY and CDR2 FYNNEI. Trimming removed 4 bases from V and 2 bases from J, with 14 bases in between. CDR3 DNA sequence: TGTGCCAGCAGTGCTACTACAGGGTTAAACTATGGCTACACCTTC. This translates into CASSATTGLNYGYTF.

The chain employs TRBV21-1 and TRBJ2-6; the table's D call of TRBD1 was not tested on the DNA. TRBV21-1 is a documented pseudogene. The CDR3 length is 17 residues. The CDR3 loop is CASSGQGASSGANVLTF. CDR3 nucleotides: TGTGCCAGCAGCGGGCAGGGGGCCTCCTCTGGGGCCAACGTCCTGACTTTC.

The chain has TRBV25-1 and TRBJ1-2; perhaps TRBD1 as D (6 bases). The CDR3 has 13 amino acids. Looked up from germline, CDR1 is MGHDK and CDR2 is SYGVNS. Trimming stripped 3 bases from V and 6 bases from J, with 11 bases between. CDR3 coding DNA: TGTGCCAGCAGTGAGAACTGGGACAATGGCTACACCTTC. This encodes CASSENWDNGYTF.

The table lists this clone with a few counts. The chain recombines TRBV27 with TRBJ1-2; 9 nucleotides line up with TRBD1. The CDR3 is 12 residues long. Looked up from germline, CDR1 is MNHEY and CDR2 is SMNVEV (reference sequence). J lost 7 bases, V lost 6 bases, and 3 bases had no gene match. For the CDR3, the DNA is TGTGCCAGCAGACAGGGGGCGCTTGGCTACACCTTC. Its protein product is CASRQGALGYTF.

The J gene is TRBJ2-7, the V gene TRBV27, with 11 bases aligning to TRBD2. The V gene's germline CDR1 is MNHEY and CDR2 SMNVEV (reference sequence). The trim removed 0 bases at V and 3 bases at J, leaving 4 bases unmatched. The CDR3 has 16 residues. The CDR3 DNA follows: TGTGCCAGCAGTTTATCGGGGACTAGCGGCATCTACGAGCAGTACTTC. It is translated as CASSLSGTSGIYEQYF.

The sample holds one count of this clone. CDR3 DNA: TGTGCCAGCAGTTTAGAGGACCCCCCGAAAAACATTCAGTACTTC. Protein sequence: CASSLEDPPKNIQYF. V is TRBV28 and J is TRBJ2-4; D uncertain. The germline V gene encodes CDR1 MDHEN and CDR2 SYDVKM. The CDR3 runs to 15 residues. Trimming took off 2 bases at V and 4 bases at J, with 12 bases between the two ends.

This sequence joins TRBV28 and TRBJ2-4; 12 nucleotides match TRBD2. The CDR3 has 16 amino acids. Germline V gene data show CDR1 as MDHEN and CDR2 as SYDVKM. V lost 7 bases, J lost 5 bases, and 9 bases stayed unmatched. The DNA for the CDR3 is TGTGCCAGCAACTTTGGACTAGCGGGACATGAAAACATTCAGTACTTC. Its translation: CASNFGLAGHENIQYF.

The V gene is TRBV21-1, the J gene TRBJ2-3; the table's D call of TRBD2 was not tested on the DNA. TRBV21-1 represents a pseudogene. CDR3 size: 17 residues. In nucleotides, the CDR3 is TGTGCCAGCAGCAAAGCGCTCGGAGGGGCCAGGACAGATACGCAGTATTTT. Its protein product is CASSKALGGARTDTQYF.

The chain is built from TRBV2 and TRBJ1-1, with TRBD1 matching 10 bases. Germline V gives CDR1 SNHLY, CDR2 FYNNEI. The trim removed 6 bases at V and 3 bases at J, leaving 7 bases unmatched. The CDR3 loop spans 15 amino acids. CDR3 in DNA: TGTGCCAGCAGGCAGCGACAGGGGGCGGACACTGAAGCTTTCTTT. This translates into CASRQRQGADTEAFF.

The genes are TRBV30 and TRBJ1-3; D unresolved. The CDR3 is made up of 16 amino acids. Germline lookup yields CDR1 GTSNPN and CDR2 SVGIG (reference sequence). Trimming cost V 2 bases and J 0 bases, with 14 bases left between them. CDR3 DNA sequence: TGTGCCTGGAGTACCCCTTACAAGAACTCTGGAAACACCATATATTTT. Its translation is CAWSTPYKNSGNTIYF.

V is TRBV10-3 and J is TRBJ1-4; 8 bases are a match to TRBD1. This CDR3 has 14 amino acids. CDR1 and CDR2 from the germline V gene are ENHRY and SYGVKD. V shed 8 bases and J 8 bases; nucleotides not matched to a gene: 10. The CDR3: CAIGAVQGEEKLFF. DNA of the CDR3: TGTGCCATCGGTGCCGTACAGGGGGAGGAAAAACTGTTTTTT.

The gene calls are TRBV19 and TRBJ1-4, with 8 bases fitting TRBD1. CDR1 is LNHDA and CDR2 is SQIVND in the germline V gene (reference sequence). The junction had 15 bases not matched to a gene; V was cut back by 1 base and J by 5 bases. The CDR3 is 19 amino acids. CDR3: CASSIGRDRLAPGNEKLFF. CDR3 bases: TGTGCCAGTAGTATAGGAAGGGACAGGTTAGCGCCTGGGAATGAAAAACTGTTTTTT.